These T cell receptor beta chains were read from a single sample in a study of blood T cell repertoires in COVID-19. Repertoires were generated with immunoSEQ multiplex PCR, while TCRdb's copy carries only in-frame clones and drops some. In the table there are about 41,000 clones, just under 90% of which are singletons. The sequenced material came from peripheral blood. All receptors come from a man aged 35-49 years with COVID-19, enrolled during active disease. CDR3s include the opening cysteine and the closing phenylalanine or tryptophan. Fields, in order: clone size, D gene, J gene, V gene, CDR3 DNA, CDR3 protein. A D gene is named only where the DNA matches it firmly. The size of a clone is reported for some rows only, either as once, few or many, or as a class for expanded clones.

size: -
D: -
J: TRBJ1-1
V: TRBV11-2
DNA: TGTGCCAGCAGCCTAATCCTCGCGAAAGCTTTCTTT
CDR3: CASSLILAKAFF

size: -
D: -
J: TRBJ1-2
V: TRBV4-1
DNA: TGCGCCAGCAGCCAAGAGGACAGTTCTAACTATGGCTACACCTTC
CDR3: CASSQEDSSNYGYTF

size: once
D: -
J: TRBJ1-6
V: TRBV6-5
DNA: TGTGCCAGCAAACACGGGGGACCCAATTCACCCCTCCACTTT
CDR3: CASKHGGPNSPLHF

size: -
D: -
J: TRBJ1-1
V: TRBV28
DNA: TGTGCCAGCAGCACCCCGGCGGCGGAGAACACTGAAGCTTTCTTT
CDR3: CASSTPAAENTEAFF

size: -
D: TRBD1
J: TRBJ2-4
V: TRBV7-9
DNA: TGTGCCAGCAGCAAAGGACAGGGGCACATTCAGTACTTC
CDR3: CASSKGQGHIQYF

size: -
D: TRBD2
J: TRBJ2-7
V: TRBV10-3
DNA: TGTGCCATCAGTGAGGCGACTAGCAAGATCGAGCAGTACTTC
CDR3: CAISEATSKIEQYF

size: -
D: TRBD1
J: TRBJ1-6
V: TRBV5-1
DNA: TGCGCCAGCAGAACGGGACAGGGATTTGATTCACCCCTCCACTTT
CDR3: CASRTGQGFDSPLHF

size: -
D: TRBD2
J: TRBJ2-7
V: TRBV19
DNA: TGTGCCAGATCTACGGGGGGGGAAGGCAACGAGCAGTACTTC
CDR3: CARSTGGEGNEQYF

size: -
D: -
J: TRBJ1-6
V: TRBV5-1
DNA: TGCGCCAGCAGCTTATCCGGGACAAGTTCACCCCTCCACTTT
CDR3: CASSLSGTSSPLHF

size: -
D: TRBD1
J: TRBJ1-1
V: TRBV13
DNA: TGTGCCAGCAGTTCAACAGGGGGCGTTGAAGCTTTCTTT
CDR3: CASSSTGGVEAFF

size: -
D: TRBD1
J: TRBJ1-2
V: TRBV27
DNA: TGTGCCAGCAGTCTCCATGGGACAGGGGCGGATGGCTACACCTTC
CDR3: CASSLHGTGADGYTF

size: -
D: -
J: TRBJ1-4
V: TRBV2
DNA: TGTGCCAGCCTACGGGGGGTATTCGGAACTAATGAAAAACTGTTTTTT
CDR3: CASLRGVFGTNEKLFF

size: -
D: TRBD2
J: TRBJ2-1
V: TRBV19
DNA: TGTGCCAGTAGATCTAGCGGGAGGAATTACAATGAGCAGTTCTTC
CDR3: CASRSSGRNYNEQFF

size: -
D: TRBD2
J: TRBJ2-1
V: TRBV6-2/TRBV6-3
DNA: TGTGCCAGCAGTTATGGTCCGGGACTATCATACAATGAGCAGTTCTTC
CDR3: CASSYGPGLSYNEQFF

size: -
D: TRBD1
J: TRBJ2-2
V: TRBV24-1
DNA: TGTGCCACCAGTGATCCCGTCGGGACAGGGAACACCGGGGAGCTGTTTTTT
CDR3: CATSDPVGTGNTGELFF

size: -
D: TRBD1
J: TRBJ2-7
V: TRBV5-6
DNA: TGTGCCAGCATCCGGACAGGGACCTACGAGCAGTACTTC
CDR3: CASIRTGTYEQYF

size: few
D: -
J: TRBJ1-3
V: TRBV29-1
DNA: TGCAGCGCCGGTCGTGGGTCGGGCTCTGGAAACACCATATATTTT
CDR3: CSAGRGSGSGNTIYF

size: -
D: -
J: TRBJ2-2
V: TRBV13
DNA: TGTGCCAGCAGCTACCCCGGGCGGGCCCTCGGCGGGGAGCTGTTTTTT
CDR3: CASSYPGRALGGELFF

size: -
D: -
J: TRBJ2-3
V: TRBV30
DNA: TGTGCCTGGAGAGCACTGACAGATACGCAGTATTTT
CDR3: CAWRALTDTQYF

size: -
D: -
J: TRBJ2-1
V: TRBV10-3
DNA: TGTGCCATCAGTGGCCCTACCGGGACTCGCGACTACAATGAGCAGTTCTTC
CDR3: CAISGPTGTRDYNEQFF

size: once
D: TRBD1
J: TRBJ2-2
V: TRBV2
DNA: TGTGCCAGCAGCGACACGGGACAGGGGTACACCGGGGAGCTGTTTTTT
CDR3: CASSDTGQGYTGELFF

size: -
D: TRBD2
J: TRBJ2-1
V: TRBV19
DNA: TGTGCCAGTAGCGGCGGGGGGATTGAGCAGTTCTTC
CDR3: CASSGGGIEQFF

size: -
D: -
J: TRBJ2-3
V: TRBV21-1
DNA: TGTGCCAGCACCGGGACAGGGATCCATACGCAGTATTTT
CDR3: CASTGTGIHTQYF